This TCR beta chain stems from a study of shared clonotypes between healthy human individuals. Profiling relied on immunoSEQ multiplex PCR, and the TCRdb table lists in-frame clones only, not all of them. The table records fewer than 2.5 million clones, roughly 93% of them present only once. The CDR3 is 15 amino acids. Germline V lookup: CDR1 MNHNY, CDR2 SVGAGI (reference sequence). The trim removed 6 bases at V and 3 bases at J, leaving 8 bases unmatched. Worth noting for this clone: What it binds is not known.

Study-level points and caveats: Blood was the sole source, and tissue repertoires probably differ.

The receptor was derived from a man aged 18 to 30 in good health. Some clones in this sample may be carry-over from other donors' samples. The sample consisted of naive CD4+ T cells from PBMCs. Indicated subset: CD45RA+ positively selected. The chain employs TRBV6-6 and TRBJ2-1, with TRBD1 identical over 7 bases. In DNA form, the CDR3 reads TGTGCCAGCAGGTTAGCCGGGACAGTCTACAATGAGCAGTTCTTC. Its protein product is CASRLAGTVYNEQFF.